These T cell receptor beta chains were read from a single sample in a study of blood T cell repertoires in COVID-19. Sequencing was performed with immunoSEQ multiplex PCR; in TCRdb, only in-frame clones are kept and a portion is missing. In the table there are about 380,000 clones, 81% of which are singletons. The sample consisted of peripheral blood. The receptor source for this set is a human donor with acute or convalescent COVID-19. The donor label of this sample is uncertain. Both conserved end residues are part of each CDR3. D genes are given only for firm matches. Some rows have no size entry. The others give once, few or many, or a class for an expanded clone.

>.|14|once|TRBV28|TRBJ1-4
CATSLGGGRQKLFF
TGTGCCACCTCGCTGGGAGGTGGACGGCAAAAACTGTTTTTT
>.|15|.|TRBV5-1|TRBJ1-2
CASRSWTTANYGYTF
TGCGCCAGCAGATCCTGGACAACAGCTAACTATGGCTACACCTTC
>TRBD1|14|.|TRBV2|TRBJ1-1
CASGKDRGFTEAFF
TGTGCCAGCGGTAAAGACAGGGGTTTCACTGAAGCTTTCTTT
>TRBD1|15|.|TRBV5-4|TRBJ1-2
CASSLAQTGGYGYTF
TGTGCCAGCAGCTTGGCCCAAACAGGGGGGTATGGCTACACCTTC
>TRBD1|14|.|TRBV11-2|TRBJ2-7
CASSGGQGPYEQYF
TGTGCCAGCAGCGGGGGACAGGGGCCCTACGAGCAGTACTTC
>TRBD1|14|few|TRBV5-4|TRBJ2-7
CASSLEQGIYEQYF
TGTGCCAGCAGCTTGGAACAGGGGATCTACGAGCAGTACTTC
>TRBD2|14|.|TRBV30|TRBJ2-1
CAWIPSGKYNEQFF
TGTGCCTGGATCCCGAGCGGGAAATACAATGAGCAGTTCTTC
>TRBD1|15|.|TRBV25-1|TRBJ1-2
CASSRQGASLNGYTF
TGTGCCAGCAGTAGACAGGGGGCGAGTTTGAATGGCTACACCTTC
>.|12|.|TRBV6-6|TRBJ1-1
CASSYPRTEAFF
TGTGCCAGCAGTTACCCCCGGACTGAAGCTTTCTTT
>.|12|.|TRBV29-1|TRBJ2-7
CSVTGSSYEQYF
TGCAGCGTTACAGGAAGCTCCTACGAGCAGTACTTC
>TRBD1|15|few|TRBV18|TRBJ2-1
CASSPDPGGKYEQFF
TGTGCCAGCTCACCAGACCCAGGGGGCAAGTATGAGCAGTTCTTC
>TRBD1|15|.|TRBV30|TRBJ1-4
CAWSVGRQGGEKLFF
TGTGCCTGGAGTGTGGGCCGACAGGGTGGAGAAAAACTGTTTTTT
>.|16|once|TRBV10-2|TRBJ2-1
CASSEGAPGVYNEQFF
TGCGCCAGCAGTGAAGGGGCACCGGGAGTCTACAATGAGCAGTTCTTC
>.|12|.|TRBV12-3/TRBV12-4|TRBJ1-2
CASTWGSGGYTF
TGTGCCAGCACCTGGGGCAGCGGGGGCTACACCTTC
>.|14|.|TRBV15|TRBJ2-3
CATSRGQITDTQYF
TGTGCCACCAGCAGAGGACAGATCACAGATACGCAGTATTTT
>TRBD2|17|.|TRBV5-1|TRBJ2-1
CASSFPGLAGSYNEQFF
TGCGCCAGCAGCTTCCCGGGACTAGCCGGGTCCTACAATGAGCAGTTCTTC
>TRBD2|15|few|TRBV4-2|TRBJ2-1
CASSQGRGAYNEQFF
TGTGCCAGCAGCCAAGGTCGGGGGGCCTACAATGAGCAGTTCTTC
>.|13|.|TRBV4-1|TRBJ1-5
CASSQGGRGAQHF
TGCGCCAGCAGCCAAGGGGGCCGGGGGGCCCAGCATTTT
>TRBD1|15|few|TRBV6-5|TRBJ2-2
CASSPRDRGSGELFF
TGTGCCAGCAGTCCCCGGGACAGGGGTTCCGGGGAGCTGTTTTTT
>.|12|.|TRBV24-1|TRBJ2-7
CATSDGAYEQYF
TGTGCCACCAGCGACGGAGCCTACGAGCAGTACTTC
>.|12|.|TRBV28|TRBJ2-7
CASRSRYYEQYF
TGTGCCAGCAGAAGTCGGTACTACGAGCAGTACTTC
>TRBD2|15|.|TRBV2|TRBJ2-1
CASSEWGGSYNEQFF
TGTGCCAGCAGTGAATGGGGGGGTTCCTACAATGAGCAGTTCTTC
>TRBD1|16|.|TRBV3-1/TRBV3-2|TRBJ2-7
CASSQEGGTGGYEQYF
TGTGCCAGCAGCCAAGAGGGGGGGACAGGGGGCTACGAGCAGTACTTC
>.|19|.|TRBV18|TRBJ2-3
CASSPLSRGTASGTDTQYF
TGTGCCAGCTCACCACTTTCTCGCGGGACCGCCTCGGGCACAGATACGCAGTATTTT
>.|16|.|TRBV6-1|TRBJ2-3
CASSEQTGWDTDTQYF
TGTGCCAGCAGTGAACAAACAGGGTGGGATACAGATACGCAGTATTTT
>.|15|many|TRBV10-1|TRBJ2-3
CASSESYGGTDTQYF
TGCGCCAGCAGTGAGTCGTACGGGGGCACAGATACGCAGTATTTT
>.|13|.|TRBV29-1|TRBJ1-1
CSAVGTLNTEAFF
TGCAGCGCCGTGGGGACACTGAACACTGAAGCTTTCTTT
>.|17|.|TRBV7-2|TRBJ2-3
CASSPIGRGARTDTQYF
TGTGCCAGCAGCCCGATTGGGAGGGGGGCCCGCACAGATACGCAGTATTTT
>.|12|few|TRBV5-5|TRBJ1-6
CASSLSRSPLHF
TGTGCCAGCAGCTTGTCTCGTTCACCCCTCCACTTT
>.|14|.|TRBV5-1|TRBJ1-1
CASSFRGGSTEAFF
TGCGCCAGCAGCTTCAGGGGTGGGAGCACTGAAGCTTTCTTT
>.|17|once|TRBV10-1|TRBJ2-3
CASSERRQVGRTDTQYF
TGCGCCAGCAGTGAGAGAAGACAGGTGGGCCGCACAGATACGCAGTATTTT
>TRBD1|16|.|TRBV5-1|TRBJ2-4
CASSPTGTGGWNIQYF
TGCGCCAGCAGCCCTACCGGGACAGGAGGGTGGAACATTCAGTACTTC
>.|15|.|TRBV3-1/TRBV3-2|TRBJ1-5
CASSQGPLGNQPQHF
TGTGCCAGCAGCCAAGGACCCCTCGGGAATCAGCCCCAGCATTTT
>.|14|.|TRBV5-8|TRBJ1-2
CASSFVVGVYGYTF
TGTGCCAGCAGCTTCGTCGTAGGGGTTTATGGCTACACCTTC
>TRBD2|18|.|TRBV5-4|TRBJ2-5
CASSPSSVAGGRQETQYF
TGTGCCAGCAGTCCTTCGTCGGTAGCGGGAGGGCGGCAAGAGACCCAGTACTTC
>TRBD1|16|few|TRBV5-1|TRBJ1-6
CASSLERGRGNSPLHF
TGCGCCAGCAGCTTGGAAAGGGGGCGGGGTAATTCACCCCTCCACTTT
>TRBD2|15|.|TRBV19|TRBJ2-3
CASRGTSAITDTQYF
TGTGCCAGTAGAGGGACTAGCGCGATCACAGATACGCAGTATTTT
>TRBD1|14|.|TRBV7-2|TRBJ1-1
CASSIGTGSAEAFF
TGTGCCAGCAGTATTGGGACAGGGAGCGCTGAAGCTTTCTTT
>TRBD1|15|.|TRBV30|TRBJ1-3
CARSKGGAKGNTIYF
TGTGCCCGGTCGAAAGGGGGCGCGAAAGGAAACACCATATATTTT
>.|14|.|TRBV19|TRBJ1-5
CASSIGVSGQPQHF
TGTGCCAGTAGTATCGGGGTTTCGGGTCAGCCCCAGCATTTT
>TRBD1|15|few|TRBV2|TRBJ2-1
CASRSDRGSYNEQFF
TGTGCCAGCAGATCGGACAGGGGGTCCTACAATGAGCAGTTCTTC
>.|15|.|TRBV29-1|TRBJ2-5
CSVRVGRGHLETQYF
TGCAGCGTTAGGGTGGGACGGGGACATTTGGAGACCCAGTACTTC